The clone carrying this TCR beta chain was detected only a few times. Its antigen remains unknown. The sample comes from a study of T-cell memory formation after mild COVID-19. Points from the study as a whole: CD4+ contracting clones lay mainly in CM and EM, CD8+ ones in EMRA.

Libraries for TCRalpha and TCRbeta carried sample barcodes and unique molecular identifiers via 5'RACE. TCRdb analysed the 5' RACE reads with MiXCR anew, one entry per CDR3 protein. The sample consists of about 210,000 distinct CDR3 sequences, about 27% of them appearing once. Germline CDR1 and CDR2: LGHNA and YSLEER. CDR3 length: 15 residues. J was trimmed by 7 bases and V by 1 base; bases with no gene match: 6. The clonotype was recovered from an adult woman who had mild COVID-19 (a few samples of this study predate the infection). Cell type and time point are not known. The chain uses TRBV4-3 and TRBJ2-1, with 8 bases fitting TRBD2. Sequenced sample: PBMCs or a T cell subset sorted from them (not recorded which). CDR3: CASSQVTGGPNEQFF. The CDR3 nucleotides read TGCGCCAGCAGCCAAGTGACGGGAGGGCCTAATGAGCAGTTCTTC.